This TCR beta chain came from a study of OX40 agonist ivuxolimab in advanced cancers. CDR1 GTSNPN and CDR2 SVGIG come from the germline V gene (reference sequence). This CDR3 is 14 amino acids long. The V gene lost 2 bases and the J gene lost 3 bases, with 13 bases spanning the gap. Data came from immunoSEQ multiplex PCR; TCRdb stores just in-frame clones and leaves some out. The data contain tens of thousands of clones, about four fifths of them singletons. The specimen was CD4+ or CD8+ T cells sorted from blood, collected in a trial of the OX40 agonist ivuxolimab. This chain links TRBV30 with TRBJ1-1, with D possibly being TRBD1 (6 bases). The TCR comes from an adult with an advanced solid tumor such as melanoma, head and neck, liver or kidney cancer. The CDR3 spells CAWSQGLLDTEAFF. CDR3 nucleotides: TGTGCCTGGAGTCAGGGGCTCCTGGACACTGAAGCTTTCTTT.